This entry is about one T cell receptor beta chain. The record originates from a study of shared clonotypes between healthy human individuals. Libraries were prepared by immunoSEQ multiplex PCR; TCRdb keeps only in-frame clonotypes and omits some of them. The sample has roughly 530,000 clones, about 96% seen once; the top ten hold roughly 0.06%. CD45RA+ naive and CD45RA-negative memory subsets were separated from CD4+ cells. V dropped 4 bases and J dropped 0 bases, with 9 bases sitting between them. Looked up from germline, CDR1 is WSHSY and CDR2 is SAAADI. There are 14 residues in the CDR3. Sequencing was performed on naive CD4+ T cells sorted from blood. The subset here: CD45RA+ positively selected. The V gene is TRBV10-2, the J gene TRBJ2-5; D gene ambiguous. The receptor was derived from a woman in her 30s in good health. Here the CDR3 DNA reads TGCGCCAGCAGTGCCCAGCTAAACCAAGAGACCCAGTACTTC. Protein product: CASSAQLNQETQYF.